Listed below are T cell receptor beta chains from one sample, sequenced in a study of shared clonotypes between healthy human individuals. Only in-frame clones appear in the TCRdb table, and some are missing; sequencing was by immunoSEQ multiplex PCR. The sample consists of some 1,400,000 clones, 96% of them appearing once. Specimen: naive CD4+ T cells sorted from blood. The receptors shown here come from a young man in good health. Both conserved end residues are part of each CDR3. A D gene is named only where the DNA matches it firmly. For some rows the clone size is stated as once, few or many, or as a class when expanded; others skip it.

clone_size j_call cdr3_length v_call d_call cdr3_aa cdr3_nt
- TRBJ2-7 13 TRBV27 - CASSFRESYEQYF TGTGCCAGCAGTTTCAGGGAGTCCTACGAGCAGTACTTC
- TRBJ2-7 15 TRBV6-5 TRBD1 CASSSQGQGTYEQYF TGTGCCAGCAGTTCCCAGGGACAGGGAACCTACGAGCAGTACTTC
- TRBJ1-3 11 TRBV29-1 TRBD1 CSAHRDRAIYF TGCAGCGCACACCGGGACAGGGCCATATATTTT
- TRBJ2-5 15 TRBV15 - CATSRGGRGGETQYF TGTGCCACCAGCAGAGGTGGGAGAGGGGGAGAGACCCAGTACTTC
- TRBJ2-7 11 TRBV7-9 - CASSYLYEQYF TGTGCCAGCAGCTACCTCTACGAGCAGTACTTC
- TRBJ1-3 15 TRBV5-1 TRBD1 CASSSTGTEGNTIYF TGCGCCAGCAGCTCCACCGGGACAGAGGGAAACACCATATATTTT
- TRBJ2-1 12 TRBV29-1 TRBD1 CSGVTGVNEQFF TGCAGCGGAGTGACAGGGGTCAATGAGCAGTTCTTC
- TRBJ2-1 14 TRBV5-1 TRBD1 CASSKGQEDNEQFF TGCGCCAGCAGCAAGGGACAGGAGGACAATGAGCAGTTCTTC
- TRBJ1-1 14 TRBV7-2 - CASSSGLTNTEAFF TGTGCCAGCAGCTCGGGACTCACGAACACTGAAGCTTTCTTT
- TRBJ2-1 14 TRBV9 - CASSVEPGENEQFF TGTGCCAGCAGCGTAGAGCCAGGCGAGAATGAGCAGTTCTTC
- TRBJ2-5 16 TRBV6-1 TRBD2 CASSEASGRYQETQYF TGTGCCAGCAGTGAAGCCAGCGGGAGGTACCAAGAGACCCAGTACTTC
few TRBJ2-7 12 TRBV10-3 - CAISPLSYEQYF TGTGCCATCAGTCCCCTCTCCTACGAGCAGTACTTC
- TRBJ1-5 15 TRBV10-3 TRBD1 CAISSTGGSNQPQHF TGTGCCATCAGTAGTACAGGGGGTAGCAATCAGCCCCAGCATTTT
- TRBJ2-2 16 TRBV18 TRBD1 CASALGTDKSTGELFF TGTGCCAGCGCCCTAGGGACAGATAAGAGCACCGGGGAGCTGTTTTTT
- TRBJ2-7 16 TRBV4-3 - CASSQALGRATYEQYF TGCGCCAGCAGCCAAGCCTTAGGCAGAGCCACCTACGAGCAGTACTTC
- TRBJ1-2 14 TRBV5-8 - CASSLDSPLYGYTF TGTGCCAGCAGCTTGGACAGTCCCCTCTATGGCTACACCTTC
- TRBJ2-5 16 TRBV7-6 - CASSLARAGYQETQYF TGTGCCAGCAGCTTAGCGCGCGCGGGATACCAAGAGACCCAGTACTTC
- TRBJ2-7 13 TRBV4-3 - CASSRGRGYEQYF TGCGCCAGCAGCCGTGGCAGGGGCTACGAGCAGTACTTC
- TRBJ2-5 13 TRBV6-1 - CASSKTDGGAQYF TGTGCCAGCAGCAAGACCGATGGAGGGGCCCAGTACTTC
- TRBJ2-3 16 TRBV6-4 - CASSDSYRVDTDTQYF TGTGCCAGCAGTGACTCGTACAGGGTTGACACAGATACGCAGTATTTT
- TRBJ2-5 13 TRBV25-1 - CASSGGRGGTQYF TGTGCCAGCAGTGGGGGTCGTGGTGGGACCCAGTACTTC
- TRBJ2-5 12 TRBV5-1 - CASSRGRETQYF TGCGCCAGCAGCCGAGGTCGGGAGACCCAGTACTTC
once TRBJ2-1 16 TRBV5-8 TRBD1 CASSRWDSKNYNEQFF TGTGCCAGCAGCCGCTGGGACAGTAAAAACTACAATGAGCAGTTCTTC
- TRBJ1-5 12 TRBV15 - CATSLDSQPQHF TGTGCCACCAGCTTGGACAGCCAGCCCCAGCATTTT
- TRBJ2-7 13 TRBV2 - CASRTSGAYEQYF TGTGCCAGCAGGACTAGTGGGGCCTACGAGCAGTACTTC
few TRBJ2-7 13 TRBV14 TRBD2 CASSWTSGYEQYF TGTGCCAGCAGCTGGACTAGCGGCTACGAGCAGTACTTC
- TRBJ2-7 20 TRBV27 TRBD2 CASSLTFGTSGRANSYEQYF TGTGCCAGCAGTTTAACCTTCGGGACTAGCGGGAGGGCCAACTCCTACGAGCAGTACTTC
- TRBJ2-7 13 TRBV6-5 - CASSPDFLYEQYF TGTGCCAGCAGTCCAGACTTCCTATACGAGCAGTACTTC
- TRBJ2-3 16 TRBV28 TRBD2 CASSSGGRAHTDTQYF TGTGCCAGCAGTTCTGGCGGGAGGGCCCACACAGATACGCAGTATTTT
- TRBJ2-3 16 TRBV5-5 TRBD2 CASSLPRLAGEDTQYF TGTGCCAGCAGCTTGCCCCGACTAGCGGGAGAAGATACGCAGTATTTT
- TRBJ2-5 14 TRBV18 - CASSPSSIGQTQYF TGTGCCAGCTCACCATCGTCTATCGGCCAGACCCAGTACTTC
- TRBJ1-1 13 TRBV5-1 - CASSINLNTEAFF TGCGCCAGCTCTATTAATCTGAACACTGAAGCTTTCTTT
- TRBJ2-5 13 TRBV4-3 - CASSHGSRFPKYF TGCGCCAGCAGCCACGGATCCCGATTCCCTAAGTACTTC
- TRBJ1-2 13 TRBV15 TRBD1 CATSRGQGPGYTF TGTGCCACCAGCAGAGGACAGGGTCCTGGCTACACCTTC
once TRBJ1-3 13 TRBV6-5 - CASSFRAGNTIYF TGTGCCAGCAGTTTTCGGGCTGGAAACACCATATATTTT
- TRBJ2-7 17 TRBV4-3 TRBD2 CASSQAQLAGQPYEQYF TGCGCCAGCAGCCAGGCTCAACTAGCGGGGCAACCCTACGAGCAGTACTTC
- TRBJ2-3 10 TRBV10-2 - CASGVDTQYF TGCGCCAGCGGCGTTGATACGCAGTATTTT
- TRBJ1-1 15 TRBV19 - CASSIFSRENTEAFF TGTGCCAGTAGTATATTTTCCAGGGAGAACACTGAAGCTTTCTTT
- TRBJ2-7 15 TRBV28 TRBD2 CASSSRRESFHEQYF TGTGCCAGCAGTTCGCGGCGGGAGAGCTTCCACGAGCAGTACTTC
- TRBJ2-7 11 TRBV19 - CASSIGVEQYF TGTGCCAGTAGTATCGGCGTGGAGCAGTACTTC
- TRBJ2-7 14 TRBV5-1 TRBD1 CASSWGTGKYEQYF TGCGCCAGCAGCTGGGGGACAGGGAAGTACGAGCAGTACTTC
- TRBJ2-7 14 TRBV5-1 - CASSSTGGSYEQYF TGCGCCAGCAGCTCGACCGGGGGCTCCTACGAGCAGTACTTC